This T cell receptor (beta chain) was retrieved from a study of T cell repertoires in cytomegalovirus infection. Regarding the study as a whole: Pooled public TCR beta family frequency picked out CMV carriers with the relevant HLA. The ex vivo response showed dominance by HLA-C-restricted CMV-specific TCR beta clonotypes.

V was pared by 4 bases and J by 7 bases, with 8 bases of the junction left unmatched. This CDR3 comprises 15 residues. Germline V CDR1 and CDR2: SGHVS, FNYEAQ. TCRdb re-analysed the reads in MiXCR, keeping a single row per CDR3 protein. The sample contains some 940,000 distinct CDR3 sequences, roughly 31% of which appear only once. This clonotype was counted at least ten times. Its target is unknown. The clonotype originates from a human donor in good health (CMV status not recorded). Some clones in this sample may be carry-over from other donors' samples. The chain combines TRBV7-6 with TRBJ2-4, with 9 bases fitting TRBD1. Sample: cultured CD8+ T cells from PBMCs, taken from culture after CMV antigen stimulation. The CDR3: CASSSRMGQGNIQYF. DNA for the CDR3: TGTGCCAGCAGCTCGAGGATGGGACAGGGTAACATTCAGTACTTC. Complete variable domain (other parts from reference TRBV7-6 and TRBJ2-4): GAGVSQSPRYKVTKRGQDVALRCDPISGHVSLYWYRQALGQGPEFLTYFNYEAQQDKSGLPNDRFSAERPEGSISTLTIQRTEQRDSAMYRCASSSRMGQGNIQYFGAGTRLSVL.